One and the same sample provided the 2 T cell receptor beta chains below, sequenced in a study of a mutant IDH1 vaccine in newly diagnosed glioma. TCRdb's copy holds only in-frame clones and misses some; the assay was immunoSEQ multiplex PCR. The sample has around 60,000 clones; less than 90% are singletons. Sample time point: week 47, end of study. A single vaccine dose contained 300 ug of mutant IDH1 20-mer peptide, and topical imiquimod was used with it. Their cognate antigens are unknown. The sequenced sample was PBMCs, obtained from a glioma patient whose treatment included an IDH1 peptide vaccine. Receptors originate from a man aged 25 to 45 with glioma.

The chain couples TRBV10-2 to TRBJ1-5, with D unclear. V gave up 0 bases and J gave up 0 bases, with 9 bases separating them. Per the germline V gene, CDR1 is WSHSY and CDR2 is SAAADI. This CDR3 contains 16 residues. In DNA, the CDR3 is TGCGCCAGCAGTGAGTCTCAGCCTTATAGCAATCAGCCCCAGCATTTT. Protein sequence: CASSESQPYSNQPQHF.

The rearrangement uses TRBV27 and TRBJ1-1; D is ambiguous. Germline loops: CDR1 MNHEY, CDR2 SMNVEV (reference sequence). V dropped 2 bases and J dropped 0 bases, with 7 bases sitting between them. This CDR3 comprises 14 residues. CDR3 amino acids: CASSLNGVNTEAFF. The CDR3 nucleotides are TGTGCCAGCAGTTTAAATGGGGTGAACACTGAAGCTTTCTTT.